This T cell receptor (beta chain) was retrieved from a study of T cell responses to AZD1222 COVID-19 vaccine. The study, taken as a whole, reports: Among those given AZD1222, only five or six were seropositive at baseline.

The V segment lost 4 bases and the J segment 2 bases; nucleotides outside the gene matches: 8. Germline loops: CDR1 MGHDK, CDR2 SYGVNS. The CDR3 is 16 amino acids. About this clone itself: Its antigen is as yet unknown.

Profiled with immunoSEQ multiplex PCR; TCRdb holds only in-frame clones, not every one. Of 150,000 to 190,000 clones listed, 80% to 90% are singletons. The TCR was taken from an adult who had recovered from COVID-19. The material was peripheral blood, obtained after recovery from COVID-19. V gene TRBV25-1 combines with J gene TRBJ2-7; 10 nucleotides align to TRBD1. CDR3 bases: TGTGCCAGCAGTGCTACCCGGGACAGGGGTACCTACGAGCAGTACTTC. Translating gives CASSATRDRGTYEQYF.